Many counts were recorded for the clone carrying this TCR beta chain. The sample comes from a study of shared clonotypes between healthy human individuals. Germline CDR1 KGHSH, CDR2 LQKENI. The CDR3 is made up of 16 amino acids. After removal of 0 bases from V and 6 bases from J, the junction contained 9 bases not matched to a gene. The data were produced by immunoSEQ multiplex PCR, yet TCRdb's version contains in-frame clones alone and is incomplete. The sample yields about 1.1 million clones, about 84% seen once. The V call is TRBV18, the J call TRBJ2-5; 8 bases fit TRBD1. The sequenced material came from memory CD4+ T cells from PBMCs. Subset of the sample: CD45RA-negative fraction. The sequence was collected from a man aged 18 to 29 in good health. Some clones in this sample may be carry-over from other donors' samples. In nucleotides, the CDR3 is TGTGCCAGCTCACCACCGGTCCAGGGGGCGAGGAAGACCCAGTACTTC. Protein: CASSPPVQGARKTQYF.